This T cell receptor (beta chain) was recovered during a study of low-dose radiotherapy and immunotherapy resistance in tumors. The wider study: From cycle 1 day 1, patients took oral aspirin 300 mg every day for four cycles.

Time point indicated: after trial treatment. Treatment reported: LDRT plus nivolumab, ipilimumab, low-dose cyclophosphamide and aspirin (RACIN trial). Treatment combined nivolumab, ipilimumab, aspirin, low-dose cyclophosphamide and low-dose radiotherapy in a dose-escalation trial. The CDR3 consists of 13 residues. Germline assignment: CDR1 SNHLY and CDR2 FYNNEI. The V and J ends lost 6 bases and 1 base respectively, with 9 bases between them. By sample fraction, this clonotype is medium-sized. Covering alpha and beta chains, TRAV- and TRBV-specific primers were used for the first-strand cDNA. TCRs underwent 15 to 25 PCR cycles of amplification with a constant-region primer and V-primer adapter. TCRdb called the reads again in MiXCR, with one record for every CDR3 protein. The sample lists fewer than 110,000 distinct CDR3 sequences, under 25% occurring once.

This chain connects TRBV2 to TRBJ1-1; D is unclear. The specimen was PBMCs, collected after low-dose radiotherapy plus immunotherapy. The TCR originated in a male donor with prostate cancer. The CDR3 DNA is TGTGCCAGCAGCCAGTCCGAGAACACTGAAGCTTTCTTT. This translates into CASSQSENTEAFF.